This TCR beta chain was sequenced for a study of cytomegalovirus exposure and HLA in healthy donors. Concerning this clone: What it binds is not known.

Germline loops: CDR1 MNHNS, CDR2 SASEGT. V lost 6 bases to trimming and J lost 7 bases; unmatched junction nucleotides: 14. CDR3 length: 15 amino acids. The study's findings and limits: The dataset shows that most TCR sequences were rare, while some public TCRs occurred in many donors.

The PCR had 60 Vbeta and 13 Jbeta primers. The data were produced by immunoSEQ multiplex PCR, yet TCRdb's version contains in-frame clones alone and is incomplete. This repertoire shows 180,000 or so clones, approximately 83% found once; its top ten account for 9.3%. The chain links TRBV6-1 to TRBJ2-7, with TRBD1 matching over 8 bases. This TCR was recovered from a man between 18 and 29 years old in good health and CMV-seropositive. The sequenced sample consisted of PBMCs. CDR3 protein: CASRYRGDRQWEQYF. CDR3 bases: TGTGCCAGCAGGTATAGAGGGGACAGGCAGTGGGAGCAGTACTTC.